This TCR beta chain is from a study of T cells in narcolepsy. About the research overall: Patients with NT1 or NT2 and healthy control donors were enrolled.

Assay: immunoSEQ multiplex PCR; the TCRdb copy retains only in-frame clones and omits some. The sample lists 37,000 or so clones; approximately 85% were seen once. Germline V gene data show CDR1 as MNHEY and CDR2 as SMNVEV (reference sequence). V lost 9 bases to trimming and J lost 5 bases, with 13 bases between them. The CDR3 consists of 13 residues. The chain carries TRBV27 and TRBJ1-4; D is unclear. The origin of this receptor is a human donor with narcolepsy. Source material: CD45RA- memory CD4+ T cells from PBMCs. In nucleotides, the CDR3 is TGTGCCAGTGCGAGGCAGATAAATGAAAAACTGTTTTTT. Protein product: CASARQINEKLFF.